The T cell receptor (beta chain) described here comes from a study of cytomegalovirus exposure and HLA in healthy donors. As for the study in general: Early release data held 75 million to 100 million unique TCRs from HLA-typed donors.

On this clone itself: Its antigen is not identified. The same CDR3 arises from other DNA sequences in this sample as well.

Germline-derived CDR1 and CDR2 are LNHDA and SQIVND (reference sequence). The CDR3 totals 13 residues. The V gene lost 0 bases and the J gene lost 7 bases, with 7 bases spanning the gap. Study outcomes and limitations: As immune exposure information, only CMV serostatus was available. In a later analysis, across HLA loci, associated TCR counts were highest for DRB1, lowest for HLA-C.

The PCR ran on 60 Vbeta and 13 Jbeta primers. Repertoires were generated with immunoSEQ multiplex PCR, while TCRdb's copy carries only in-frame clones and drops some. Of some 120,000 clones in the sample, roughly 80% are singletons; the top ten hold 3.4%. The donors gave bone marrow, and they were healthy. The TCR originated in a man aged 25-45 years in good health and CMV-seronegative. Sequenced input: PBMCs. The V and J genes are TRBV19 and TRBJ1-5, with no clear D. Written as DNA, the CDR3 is TGTGCCAGTAGTATAGATCGGGGACAGCCCCAGCATTTT. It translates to CASSIDRGQPQHF. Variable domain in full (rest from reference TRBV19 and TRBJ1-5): DGGITQSPKYLFRKEGQNVTLSCEQNLNHDAMYWYRQDPGQGLRLIYYSQIVNDFQKGDIAEGYSVSREKKESFPLTVTSAQKNPTAFYLCASSIDRGQPQHFGDGTRLSIL.